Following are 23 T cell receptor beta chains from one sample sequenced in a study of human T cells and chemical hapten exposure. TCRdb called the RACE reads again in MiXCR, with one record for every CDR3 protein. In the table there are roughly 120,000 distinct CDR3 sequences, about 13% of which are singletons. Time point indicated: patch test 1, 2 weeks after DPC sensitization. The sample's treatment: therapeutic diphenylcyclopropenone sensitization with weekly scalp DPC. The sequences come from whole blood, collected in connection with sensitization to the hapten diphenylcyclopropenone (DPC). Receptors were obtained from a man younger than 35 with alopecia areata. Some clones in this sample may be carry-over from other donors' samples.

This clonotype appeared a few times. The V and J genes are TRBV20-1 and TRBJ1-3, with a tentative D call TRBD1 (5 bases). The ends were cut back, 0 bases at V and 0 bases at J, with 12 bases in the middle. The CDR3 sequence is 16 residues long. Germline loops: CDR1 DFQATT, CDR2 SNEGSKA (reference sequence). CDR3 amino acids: CSARDPTGLSGNTIYF. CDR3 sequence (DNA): TGCAGTGCTAGAGATCCTACAGGACTCTCTGGAAACACCATATATTTT.

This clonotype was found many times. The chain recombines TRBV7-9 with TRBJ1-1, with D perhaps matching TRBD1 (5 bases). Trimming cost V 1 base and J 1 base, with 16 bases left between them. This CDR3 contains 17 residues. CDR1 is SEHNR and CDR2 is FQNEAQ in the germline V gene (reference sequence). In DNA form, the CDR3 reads TGTGCCAGCAGCTTAGGACCCACTCCGAGGGGGAACACTGAAGCTTTCTTT. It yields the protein CASSLGPTPRGNTEAFF.

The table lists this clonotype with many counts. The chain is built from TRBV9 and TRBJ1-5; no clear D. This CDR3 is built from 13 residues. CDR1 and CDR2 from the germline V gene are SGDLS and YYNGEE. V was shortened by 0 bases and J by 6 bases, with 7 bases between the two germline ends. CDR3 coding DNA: TGTGCCAGCAGCGTAGGGGCGGCTCAGCCCCAGCATTTT. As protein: CASSVGAAQPQHF.

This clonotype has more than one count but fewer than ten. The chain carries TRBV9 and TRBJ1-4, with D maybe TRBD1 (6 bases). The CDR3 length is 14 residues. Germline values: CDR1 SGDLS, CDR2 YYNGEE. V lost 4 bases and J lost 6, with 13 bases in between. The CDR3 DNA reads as TGTGCCAGCAGCTGGGGGCAGAACTATGAAAAACTGTTTTTT. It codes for CASSWGQNYEKLFF.

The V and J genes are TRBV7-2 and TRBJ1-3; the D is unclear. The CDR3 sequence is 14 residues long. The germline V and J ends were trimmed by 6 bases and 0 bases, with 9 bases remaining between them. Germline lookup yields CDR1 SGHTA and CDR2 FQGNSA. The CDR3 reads CASRSPSSGNTIYF. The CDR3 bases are TGTGCCAGCAGATCGCCCAGCTCTGGAAACACCATATATTTT.

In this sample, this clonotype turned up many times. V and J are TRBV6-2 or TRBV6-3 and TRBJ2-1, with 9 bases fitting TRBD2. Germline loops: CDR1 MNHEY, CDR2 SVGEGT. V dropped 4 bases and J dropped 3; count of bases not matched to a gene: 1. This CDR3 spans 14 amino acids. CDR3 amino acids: CASSLTSGYNEQFF. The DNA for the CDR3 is TGTGCCAGCAGTTTGACTAGCGGCTACAATGAGCAGTTCTTC.

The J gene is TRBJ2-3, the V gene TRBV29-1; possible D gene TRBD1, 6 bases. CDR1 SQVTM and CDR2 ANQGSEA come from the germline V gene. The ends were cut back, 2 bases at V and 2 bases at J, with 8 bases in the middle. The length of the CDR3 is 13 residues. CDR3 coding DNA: TGCAGCGTTGAACCGGGACACACAGATACGCAGTATTTT. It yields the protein CSVEPGHTDTQYF.

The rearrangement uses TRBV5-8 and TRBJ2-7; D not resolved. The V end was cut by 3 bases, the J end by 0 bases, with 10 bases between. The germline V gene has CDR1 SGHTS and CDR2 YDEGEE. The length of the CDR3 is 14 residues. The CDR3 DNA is TGTGCCAGCAGCTGGGCCCCGAGCTCCTACGAGCAGTACGTC. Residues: CASSWAPSSYEQYV.

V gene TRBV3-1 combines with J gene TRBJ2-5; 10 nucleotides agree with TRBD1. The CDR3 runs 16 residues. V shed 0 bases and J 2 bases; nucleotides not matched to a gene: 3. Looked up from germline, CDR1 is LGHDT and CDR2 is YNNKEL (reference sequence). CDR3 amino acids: CASSQDGTGAQETQYF. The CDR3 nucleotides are TGTGCCAGCAGCCAAGACGGGACAGGGGCACAAGAGACCCAGTACTTC.

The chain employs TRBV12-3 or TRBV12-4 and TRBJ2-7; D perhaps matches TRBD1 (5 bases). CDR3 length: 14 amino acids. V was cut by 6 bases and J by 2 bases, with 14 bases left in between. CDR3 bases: TGTGCCAGCAGCAAATACGACAGTACCTACGAGCAGTACTTC. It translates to CASSKYDSTYEQYF.

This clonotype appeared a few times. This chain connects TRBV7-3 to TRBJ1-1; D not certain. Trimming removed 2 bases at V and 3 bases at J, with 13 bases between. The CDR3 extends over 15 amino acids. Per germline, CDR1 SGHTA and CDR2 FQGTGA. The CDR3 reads CASSLGTGLHTEAFF. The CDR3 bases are TGTGCCAGCAGCTTAGGTACCGGGCTCCACACTGAAGCTTTCTTT.

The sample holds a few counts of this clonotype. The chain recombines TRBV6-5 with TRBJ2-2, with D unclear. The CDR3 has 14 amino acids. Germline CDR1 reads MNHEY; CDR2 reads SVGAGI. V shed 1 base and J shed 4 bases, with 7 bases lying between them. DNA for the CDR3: TGTGCCAGCAGTTACTGGGCAAGCACCGGGGAGCTGTTTTTT. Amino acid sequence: CASSYWASTGELFF.

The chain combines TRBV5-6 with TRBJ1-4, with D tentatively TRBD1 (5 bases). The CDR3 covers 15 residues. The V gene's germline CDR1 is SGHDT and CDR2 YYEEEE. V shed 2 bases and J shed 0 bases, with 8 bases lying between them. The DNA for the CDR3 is TGTGCCAGCAGCTTAAGGACAACAACTAATGAAAAACTGTTTTTT. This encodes CASSLRTTTNEKLFF.

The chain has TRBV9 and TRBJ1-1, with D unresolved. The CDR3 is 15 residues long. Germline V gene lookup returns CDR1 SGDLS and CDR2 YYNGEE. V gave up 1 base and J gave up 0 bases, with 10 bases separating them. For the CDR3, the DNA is TGTGCCAGCAGCGTACGTACGGAACTGAACACTGAAGCTTTCTTT. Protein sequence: CASSVRTELNTEAFF.

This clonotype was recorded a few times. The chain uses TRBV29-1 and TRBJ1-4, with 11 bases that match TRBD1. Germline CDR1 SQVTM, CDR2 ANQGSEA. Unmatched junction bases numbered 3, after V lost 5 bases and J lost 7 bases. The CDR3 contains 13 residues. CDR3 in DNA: TGCAGCGTTCCTGGACAGGGGGCTGAAAAACTGTTTTTT. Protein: CSVPGQGAEKLFF.

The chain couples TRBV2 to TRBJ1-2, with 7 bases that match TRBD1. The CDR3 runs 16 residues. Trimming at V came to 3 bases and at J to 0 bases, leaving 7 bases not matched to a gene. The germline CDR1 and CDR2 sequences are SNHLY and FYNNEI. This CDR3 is CASSETGIPSNYGYTF. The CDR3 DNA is TGTGCCAGCAGTGAGACAGGGATCCCATCTAACTATGGCTACACCTTC.

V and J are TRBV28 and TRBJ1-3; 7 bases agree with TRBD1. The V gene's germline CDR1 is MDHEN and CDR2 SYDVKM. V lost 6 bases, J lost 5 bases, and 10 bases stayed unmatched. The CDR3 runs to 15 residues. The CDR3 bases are TGTGCCAGCAGCCGACAGGGCGCGCTTAGAAACACCATATATTTT. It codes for CASSRQGALRNTIYF. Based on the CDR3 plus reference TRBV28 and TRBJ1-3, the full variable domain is DVKVTQSSRYLVKRTGEKVFLECVQDMDHENMFWYRQDPGLGLRLIYFSYDVKMKEKGDIPEGYSVSREKKERFSLILESASTNQTSMYLCASSRQGALRNTIYFGEGSWLTVV.

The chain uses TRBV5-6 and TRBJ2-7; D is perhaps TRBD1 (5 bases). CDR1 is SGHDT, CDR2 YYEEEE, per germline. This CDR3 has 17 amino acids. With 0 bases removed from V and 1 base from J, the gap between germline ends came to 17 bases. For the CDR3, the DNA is TGTGCCAGCAGCTTGGAACCCCTGGACATGTCTTCCTACGAGCAGTACTTC. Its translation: CASSLEPLDMSSYEQYF.

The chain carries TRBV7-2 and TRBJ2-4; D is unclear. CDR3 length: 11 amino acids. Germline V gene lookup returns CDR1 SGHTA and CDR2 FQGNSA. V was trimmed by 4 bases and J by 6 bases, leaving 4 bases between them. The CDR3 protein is CASSSANIQYF. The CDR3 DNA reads TGTGCCAGCAGCTCGGCAAACATTCAGTACTTC. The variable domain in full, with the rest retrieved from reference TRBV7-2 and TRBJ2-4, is GAGVSQSPSNKVTEKGKDVELRCDPISGHTALYWYRQSLGQGLEFLIYFQGNSAPDKSGLPSDRFSAERTGGSVSTLTIQRTQQEDSAVYLCASSSANIQYFGAGTRLSVL.

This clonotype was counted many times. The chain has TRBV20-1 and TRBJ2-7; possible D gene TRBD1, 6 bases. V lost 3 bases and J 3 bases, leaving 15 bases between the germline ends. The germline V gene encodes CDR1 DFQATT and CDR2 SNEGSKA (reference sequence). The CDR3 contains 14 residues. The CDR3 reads CSARLVAGVYEQYF. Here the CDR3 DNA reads TGCAGTGCTAGGCTCGTCGCAGGGGTCTACGAGCAGTACTTC.

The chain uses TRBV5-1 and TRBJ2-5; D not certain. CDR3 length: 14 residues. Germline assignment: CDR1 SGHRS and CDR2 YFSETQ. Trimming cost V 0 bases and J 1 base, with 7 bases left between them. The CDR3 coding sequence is TGCGCCAGCAGCTTGGTAGATAGCCAAGAGACCCAGTACTTC. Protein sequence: CASSLVDSQETQYF.

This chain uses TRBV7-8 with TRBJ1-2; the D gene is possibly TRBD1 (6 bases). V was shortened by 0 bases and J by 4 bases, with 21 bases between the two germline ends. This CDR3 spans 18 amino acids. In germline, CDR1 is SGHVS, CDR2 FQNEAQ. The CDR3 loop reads CASSLADSGQQSSYGYTF. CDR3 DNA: TGTGCCAGCAGCTTAGCCGATTCCGGACAGCAGTCTAGCTATGGCTACACCTTC.

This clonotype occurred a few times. DNA of the CDR3: TGCGCCAGCAGCCCGGGACAGGGTCCTGAAGCTTTCTTT. Protein: CASSPGQGPEAFF. The chain couples TRBV5-1 to TRBJ1-1; TRBD1 aligns across 9 bases. Looked up from germline, CDR1 is SGHRS and CDR2 is YFSETQ. This CDR3 region has 13 residues. The V and J ends lost 4 bases and 6 bases, in that order; junction bases with no gene match: 4.